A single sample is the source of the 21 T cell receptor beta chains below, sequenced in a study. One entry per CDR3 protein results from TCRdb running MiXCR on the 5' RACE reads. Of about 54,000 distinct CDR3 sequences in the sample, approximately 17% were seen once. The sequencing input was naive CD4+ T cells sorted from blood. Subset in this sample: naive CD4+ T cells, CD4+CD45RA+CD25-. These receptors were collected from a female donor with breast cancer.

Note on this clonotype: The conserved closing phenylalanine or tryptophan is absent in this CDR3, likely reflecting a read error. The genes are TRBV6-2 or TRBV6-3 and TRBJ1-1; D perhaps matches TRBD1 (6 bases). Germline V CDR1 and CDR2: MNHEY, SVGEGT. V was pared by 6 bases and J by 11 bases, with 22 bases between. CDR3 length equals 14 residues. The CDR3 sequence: CASRRGQSTLGAFI. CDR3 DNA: TGTGCCAGCAGACGCGGACAGTCGACGTTGGGGGCTTTCATT.

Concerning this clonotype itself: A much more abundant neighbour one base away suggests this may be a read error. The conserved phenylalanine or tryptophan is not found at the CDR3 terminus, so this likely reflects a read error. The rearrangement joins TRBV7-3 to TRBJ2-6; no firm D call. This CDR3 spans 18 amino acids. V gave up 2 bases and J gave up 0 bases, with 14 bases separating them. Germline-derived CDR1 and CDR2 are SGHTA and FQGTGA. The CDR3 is CASSLRLNLFSGANVLTL. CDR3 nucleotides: TGTGCCAGCAGCTTACGACTGAATTTATTCTCTGGGGCCAACGTCCTGACTCTC.

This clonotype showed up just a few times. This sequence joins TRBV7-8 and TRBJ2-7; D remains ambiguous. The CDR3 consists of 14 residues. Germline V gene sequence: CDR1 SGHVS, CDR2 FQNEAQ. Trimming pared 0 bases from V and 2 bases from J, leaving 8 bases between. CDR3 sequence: CASSLAQYTYEQYF. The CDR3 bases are TGTGCCAGCAGCTTAGCTCAGTATACCTACGAGCAGTACTTC.

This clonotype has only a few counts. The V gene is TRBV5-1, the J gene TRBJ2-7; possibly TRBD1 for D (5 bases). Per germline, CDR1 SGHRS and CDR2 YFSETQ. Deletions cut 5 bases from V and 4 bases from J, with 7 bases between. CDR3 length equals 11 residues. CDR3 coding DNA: TGCGCCAGCAGACAGGAATACGAGCAGTACTTC. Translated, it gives CASRQEYEQYF.

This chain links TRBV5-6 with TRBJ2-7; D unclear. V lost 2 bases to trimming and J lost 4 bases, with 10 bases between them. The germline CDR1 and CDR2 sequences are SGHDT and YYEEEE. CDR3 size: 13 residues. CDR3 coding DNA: TGTGCCAGCAGCTTACAAGTTTCGTACGAGCAGTACTTC. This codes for CASSLQVSYEQYF.

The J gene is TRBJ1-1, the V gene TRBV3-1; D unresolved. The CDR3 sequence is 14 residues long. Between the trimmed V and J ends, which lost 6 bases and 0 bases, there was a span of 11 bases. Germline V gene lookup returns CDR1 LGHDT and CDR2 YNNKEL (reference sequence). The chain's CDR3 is CASRRQAMNTEAFF. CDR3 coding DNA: TGTGCCAGCAGACGTCAGGCCATGAACACTGAAGCTTTCTTT.

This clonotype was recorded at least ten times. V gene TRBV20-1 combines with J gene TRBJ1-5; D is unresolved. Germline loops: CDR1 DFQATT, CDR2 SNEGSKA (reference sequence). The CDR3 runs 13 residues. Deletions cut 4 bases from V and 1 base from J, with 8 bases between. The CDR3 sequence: CSATDGSNQPQHF. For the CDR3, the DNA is TGCAGTGCTACCGACGGAAGCAATCAGCCCCAGCATTTT.

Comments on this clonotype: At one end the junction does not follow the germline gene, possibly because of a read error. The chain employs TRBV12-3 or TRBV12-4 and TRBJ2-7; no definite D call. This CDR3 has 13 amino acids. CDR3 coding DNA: TGTGCCAGCTGTTTTTCCCGGACCTACGAGCAGTACTTC. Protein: CASCFSRTYEQYF.

The CDR3 is CASTPPAASQETQYF. The DNA for the CDR3 is TGTGCCAGCACCCCTCCCGCGGCTTCTCAAGAGACCCAGTACTTC. The genes are TRBV7-9 and TRBJ2-5; unclear D gene. The CDR3 contains 15 residues. Germline V CDR1 and CDR2: SEHNR, FQNEAQ (reference sequence). Trimming took 7 bases from V and 2 from J, leaving 17 bases between them.

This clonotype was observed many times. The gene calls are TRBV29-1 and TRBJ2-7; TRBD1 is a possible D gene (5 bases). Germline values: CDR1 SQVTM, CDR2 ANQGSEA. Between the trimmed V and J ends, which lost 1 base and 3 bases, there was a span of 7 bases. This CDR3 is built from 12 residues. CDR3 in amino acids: CSVEGTSYEQYF. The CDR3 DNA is TGCAGCGTTGAAGGGACAAGCTACGAGCAGTACTTC.

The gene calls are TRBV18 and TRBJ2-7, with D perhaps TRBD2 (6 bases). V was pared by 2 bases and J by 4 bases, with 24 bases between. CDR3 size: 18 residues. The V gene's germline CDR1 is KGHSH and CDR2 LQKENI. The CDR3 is CASSPGATTSRSAYEQYF. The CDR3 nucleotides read TGTGCCAGCTCACCAGGGGCTACTACTAGCAGGAGTGCATACGAGCAGTACTTC.

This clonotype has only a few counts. CDR3 region: CASSLKTGSEKLFF. DNA for the CDR3: TGCGCCAGCAGCTTGAAAACAGGGTCTGAAAAACTGTTTTTT. The chain recombines TRBV5-1 with TRBJ1-4; D might be TRBD1 (6 bases). This CDR3 contains 14 residues. The V end was cut by 1 base, the J end by 7 bases, with 11 bases between. The germline gives CDR1 SGHRS, CDR2 YFSETQ.

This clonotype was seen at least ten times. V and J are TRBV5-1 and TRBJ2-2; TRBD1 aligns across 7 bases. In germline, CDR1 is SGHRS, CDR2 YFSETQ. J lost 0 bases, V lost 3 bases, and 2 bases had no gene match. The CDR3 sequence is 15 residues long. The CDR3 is CASSSGTANTGELFF. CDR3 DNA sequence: TGCGCCAGCAGCTCCGGGACAGCGAACACCGGGGAGCTGTTTTTT.

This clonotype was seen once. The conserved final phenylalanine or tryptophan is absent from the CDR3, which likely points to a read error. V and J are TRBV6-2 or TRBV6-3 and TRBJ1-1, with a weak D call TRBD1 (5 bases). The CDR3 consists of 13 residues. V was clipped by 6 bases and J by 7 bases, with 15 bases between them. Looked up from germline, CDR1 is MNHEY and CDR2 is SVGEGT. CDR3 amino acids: CASSYQGGLEAFL. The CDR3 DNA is TGTGCCAGCAGCTACCAGGGAGGCCTTGAAGCTTTCCTT.

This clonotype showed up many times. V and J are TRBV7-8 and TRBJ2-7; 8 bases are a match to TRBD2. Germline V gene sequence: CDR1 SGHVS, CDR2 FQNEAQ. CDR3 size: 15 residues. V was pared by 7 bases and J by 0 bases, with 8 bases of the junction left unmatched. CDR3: CASTLSGTSSYEQYF. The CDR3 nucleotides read TGTGCCAGCACCCTTAGCGGGACTAGCTCCTACGAGCAGTACTTC.

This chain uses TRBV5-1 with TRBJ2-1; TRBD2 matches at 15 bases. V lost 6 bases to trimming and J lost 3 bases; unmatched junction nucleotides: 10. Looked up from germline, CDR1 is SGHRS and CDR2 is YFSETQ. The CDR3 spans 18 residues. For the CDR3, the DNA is TGCGCCAGCAACCGGGGACTAGCGGGGGGCCGAAACTACAATGAGCAGTTCTTC. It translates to CASNRGLAGGRNYNEQFF.

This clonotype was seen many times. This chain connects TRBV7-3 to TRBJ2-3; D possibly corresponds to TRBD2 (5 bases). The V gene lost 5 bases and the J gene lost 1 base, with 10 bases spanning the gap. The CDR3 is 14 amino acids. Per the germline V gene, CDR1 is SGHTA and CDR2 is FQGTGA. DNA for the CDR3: TGTGCCAGCAGCCCCCAAGCGGGCACAGATACGCAGTATTTT. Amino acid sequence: CASSPQAGTDTQYF.

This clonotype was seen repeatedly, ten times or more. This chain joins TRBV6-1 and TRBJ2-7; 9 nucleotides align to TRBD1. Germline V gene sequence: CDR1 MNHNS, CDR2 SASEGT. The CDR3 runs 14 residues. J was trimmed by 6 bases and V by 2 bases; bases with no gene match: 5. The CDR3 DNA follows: TGTGCCAGCAGTGAAACAGGGGGCACCGGCGAGCAGTACTTC. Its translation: CASSETGGTGEQYF.

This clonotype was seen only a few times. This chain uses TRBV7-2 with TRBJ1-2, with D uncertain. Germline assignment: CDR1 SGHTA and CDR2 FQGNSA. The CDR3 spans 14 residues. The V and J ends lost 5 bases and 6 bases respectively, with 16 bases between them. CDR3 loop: CASSRYNEGDGYTF. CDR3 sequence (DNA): TGTGCCAGCAGCCGGTACAATGAAGGCGATGGCTACACCTTC.

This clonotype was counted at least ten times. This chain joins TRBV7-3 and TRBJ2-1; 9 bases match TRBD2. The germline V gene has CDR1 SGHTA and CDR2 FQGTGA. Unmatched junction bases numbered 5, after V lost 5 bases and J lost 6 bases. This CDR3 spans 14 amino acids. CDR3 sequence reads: CASSAQLAGNEQFF. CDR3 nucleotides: TGTGCCAGCAGCGCCCAACTAGCGGGCAATGAGCAGTTCTTC. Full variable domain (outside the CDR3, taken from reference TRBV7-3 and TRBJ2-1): GAGVSQTPSNKVTEKGKYVELRCDPISGHTALYWYRQSLGQGPEFLIYFQGTGAADDSGLPNDRFFAVRPEGSVSTLKIQRTERGDSAVYLCASSAQLAGNEQFFGPGTRLTVL.

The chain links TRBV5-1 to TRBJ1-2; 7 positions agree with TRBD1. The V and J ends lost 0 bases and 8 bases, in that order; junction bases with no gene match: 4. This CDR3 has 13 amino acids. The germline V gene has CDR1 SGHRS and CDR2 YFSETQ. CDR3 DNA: TGCGCCAGCAGCTTGGTGACAGGGAGCGGCTACACCTTC. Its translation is CASSLVTGSGYTF.